This TCR beta chain appears in the sequencing data of a study of blood T cell repertoires in COVID-19. Study-level background: T cells, B-cell-depleted T cells, or PBMCs provided the cDNA or gDNA that served as material.

The data were produced by immunoSEQ multiplex PCR, yet TCRdb's version contains in-frame clones alone and is incomplete. The table lists about 54,000 clones, about nine tenths of them singletons. V gave up 0 bases and J gave up 4 bases, with 17 bases separating them. Germline values: CDR1 SGDLS, CDR2 YYNGEE. This CDR3 contains 16 residues. The chain carries TRBV9 and TRBJ2-7; TRBD2 is a possible D gene (6 bases). Sequencing was performed on peripheral blood. The receptor was derived from a man aged 45-60 years with active COVID-19. This CDR3 reads CASSVAIGTGMYEQYF. The DNA for the CDR3 is TGTGCCAGCAGCGTAGCTATCGGGACTGGCATGTACGAGCAGTACTTC.